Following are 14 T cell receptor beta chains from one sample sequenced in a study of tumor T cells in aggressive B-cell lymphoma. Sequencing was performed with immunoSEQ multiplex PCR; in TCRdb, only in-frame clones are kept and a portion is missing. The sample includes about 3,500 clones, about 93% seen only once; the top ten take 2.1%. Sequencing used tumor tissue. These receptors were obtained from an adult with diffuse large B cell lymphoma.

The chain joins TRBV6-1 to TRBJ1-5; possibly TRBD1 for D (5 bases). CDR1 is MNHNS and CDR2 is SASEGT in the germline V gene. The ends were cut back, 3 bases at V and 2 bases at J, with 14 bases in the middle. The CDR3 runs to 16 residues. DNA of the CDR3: TGTGCCAGCAGTGAGCTTGGGCAGGGTGGCAATCAGCCCCAGCATTTT. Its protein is CASSELGQGGNQPQHF.

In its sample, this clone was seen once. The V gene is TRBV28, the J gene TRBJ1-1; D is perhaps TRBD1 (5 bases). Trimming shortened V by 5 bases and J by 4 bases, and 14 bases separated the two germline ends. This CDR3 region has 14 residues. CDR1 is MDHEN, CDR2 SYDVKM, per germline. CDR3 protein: CASSVRGYSTEAFF. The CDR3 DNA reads TGTGCCAGCAGTGTACGGGGGTATAGCACTGAAGCTTTCTTT.

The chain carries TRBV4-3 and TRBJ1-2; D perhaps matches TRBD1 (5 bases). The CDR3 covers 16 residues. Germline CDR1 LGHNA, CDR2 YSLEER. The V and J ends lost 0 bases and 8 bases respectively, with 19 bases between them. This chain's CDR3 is CASSQDKGRTYGGYTF. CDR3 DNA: TGCGCCAGCAGCCAAGATAAGGGGCGGACCTATGGAGGCTACACCTTC.

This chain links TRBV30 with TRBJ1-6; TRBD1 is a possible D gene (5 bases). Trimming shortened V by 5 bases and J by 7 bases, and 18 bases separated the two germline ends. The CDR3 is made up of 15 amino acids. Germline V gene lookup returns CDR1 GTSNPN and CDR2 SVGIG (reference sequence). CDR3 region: CAWAAGLRGNSPLHF. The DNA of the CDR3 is TGTGCCTGGGCGGCGGGGCTTAGGGGAAATTCACCCCTCCACTTT.

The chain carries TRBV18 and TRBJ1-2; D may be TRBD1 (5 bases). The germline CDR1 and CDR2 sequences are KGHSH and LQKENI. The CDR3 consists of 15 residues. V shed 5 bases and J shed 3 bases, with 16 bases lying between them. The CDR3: CASSTQDRDYYGYTF. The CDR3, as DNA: TGTGCCAGCTCAACACAGGATCGGGACTACTATGGCTACACCTTC.

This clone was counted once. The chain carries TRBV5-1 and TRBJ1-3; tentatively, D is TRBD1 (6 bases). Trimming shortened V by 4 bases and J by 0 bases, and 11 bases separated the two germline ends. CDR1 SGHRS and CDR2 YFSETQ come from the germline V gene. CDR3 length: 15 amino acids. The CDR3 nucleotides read TGCGCCAGCAGCCTGGACAGTCCCTCTGGAAACACCATATATTTT. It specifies CASSLDSPSGNTIYF.

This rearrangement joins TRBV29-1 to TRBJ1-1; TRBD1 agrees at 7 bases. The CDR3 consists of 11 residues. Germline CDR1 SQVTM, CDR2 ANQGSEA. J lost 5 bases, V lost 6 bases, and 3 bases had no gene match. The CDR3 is CSVNRGTEAFF. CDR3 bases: TGCAGCGTCAACAGGGGTACTGAAGCTTTCTTT.

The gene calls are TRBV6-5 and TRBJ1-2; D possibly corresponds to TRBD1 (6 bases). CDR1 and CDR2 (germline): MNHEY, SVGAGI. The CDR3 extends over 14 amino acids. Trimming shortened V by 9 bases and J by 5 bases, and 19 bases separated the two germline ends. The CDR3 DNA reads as TGTGCCAGTAAGCTCTTGGGGGCGGTTTATGGCTACACCTTC. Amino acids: CASKLLGAVYGYTF.

CDR3 protein: CASSPPGQYNEKLFF. CDR3 coding DNA: TGTGCCAGCTCACCACCGGGACAGTACAATGAAAAACTGTTTTTT. The gene calls are TRBV18 and TRBJ1-4; the match to TRBD1 covers 7 bases. Germline V CDR1 and CDR2: KGHSH, LQKENI. This CDR3 is 15 amino acids long. V gave up 0 bases and J gave up 5 bases; unmatched junction bases: 3.

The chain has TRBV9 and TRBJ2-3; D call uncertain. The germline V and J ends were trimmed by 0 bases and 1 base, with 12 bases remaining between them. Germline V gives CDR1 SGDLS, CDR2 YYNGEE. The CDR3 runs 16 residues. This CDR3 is CASSVEGRRGTDTQYF. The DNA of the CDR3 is TGTGCCAGCAGCGTAGAAGGTAGGAGAGGCACAGATACGCAGTATTTT.

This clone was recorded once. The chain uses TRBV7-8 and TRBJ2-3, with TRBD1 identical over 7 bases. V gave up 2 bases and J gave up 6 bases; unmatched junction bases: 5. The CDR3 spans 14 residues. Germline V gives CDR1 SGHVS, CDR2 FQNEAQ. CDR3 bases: TGTGCCAGCAGCTTAAGACAGGGCGGGGATACGCAGTATTTT. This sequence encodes CASSLRQGGDTQYF.

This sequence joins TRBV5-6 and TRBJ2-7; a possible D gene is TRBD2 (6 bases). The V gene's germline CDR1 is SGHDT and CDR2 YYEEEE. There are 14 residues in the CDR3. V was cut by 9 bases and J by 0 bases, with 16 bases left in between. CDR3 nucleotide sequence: TGTGCCAACAGTCTAATCGGGGGCTCCTACGAGCAGTACTTC. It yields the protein CANSLIGGSYEQYF. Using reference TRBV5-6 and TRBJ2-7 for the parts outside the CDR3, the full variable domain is DAGVTQSPTHLIKTRGQQVTLRCSPKSGHDTVSWYQQALGQGPQFIFQYYEEEERQRGNFPDRFSGHQFPNYSSELNVNALLLGDSALYLCANSLIGGSYEQYFGPGTRLTVT.

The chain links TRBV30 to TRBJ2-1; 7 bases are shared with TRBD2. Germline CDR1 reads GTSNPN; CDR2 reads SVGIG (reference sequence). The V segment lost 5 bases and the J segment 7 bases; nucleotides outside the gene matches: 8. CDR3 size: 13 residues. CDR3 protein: CAWGGSSGNEQFF. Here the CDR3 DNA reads TGTGCCTGGGGCGGGAGCAGCGGGAATGAGCAGTTCTTC.

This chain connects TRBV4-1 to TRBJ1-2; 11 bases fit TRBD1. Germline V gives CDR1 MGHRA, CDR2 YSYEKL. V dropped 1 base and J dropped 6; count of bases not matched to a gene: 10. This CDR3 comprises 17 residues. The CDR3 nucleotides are TGCGCCAGCAGCCAAGGAAGGGGACAGGGGGTTTTCGATGGCTACACCTTC. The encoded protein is CASSQGRGQGVFDGYTF.